The rows below give T cell receptor beta chains drawn from one sample of a study of blood T cell repertoires in COVID-19. Assay: immunoSEQ multiplex PCR; the TCRdb copy retains only in-frame clones and omits some. The sample records roughly 200,000 clones, about 87% being singletons. Source material: peripheral blood. The receptors derive from a man aged 35-49 years with active or convalescent COVID-19. Both conserved end residues are part of each CDR3. A D gene is named only where the DNA matches it firmly. Clone size appears in some rows only: once, few, many, or a class for an expanded clone.

TRBV6-6,TRBJ2-5,NA,NA,TGTGCCAGCATAGGCACAGAAGAGACCCAGTACTTC,CASIGTEETQYF
TRBV6-5,TRBJ1-1,TRBD1,once,TGTGCCAGCAGTTCCCGGACAGGGAGGTCTGAAGCTTTCTTT,CASSSRTGRSEAFF
TRBV27,TRBJ1-6,NA,few,TGTGCCAGCCGGACATTAACAAATTCACCCCTCCACTTT,CASRTLTNSPLHF
TRBV29-1,TRBJ2-1,NA,NA,TGCAGCGCTGTGACAGGTTCCTACAATGAGCAGTTCTTC,CSAVTGSYNEQFF
TRBV5-1,TRBJ2-1,TRBD1,once,TGCGCCAGCAGCGGCCCGGGACAGACCTACAATGAGCAGTTCTTC,CASSGPGQTYNEQFF
TRBV3-1/TRBV3-2,TRBJ2-7,TRBD1,once,TGTGCCAGCAGCCACCCCTGGACAGGGAGCTCCTACGAGCAGTACTTC,CASSHPWTGSSYEQYF
TRBV6-2/TRBV6-3,TRBJ1-1,NA,NA,TGTGCCAGCAGTTACTCCGGTATGAACACTGAAGCTTTCTTT,CASSYSGMNTEAFF
TRBV7-3,TRBJ1-1,NA,NA,TGTGCCAGCAGCTTAGAGAGGAATACGGACACTGAAGCTTTCTTT,CASSLERNTDTEAFF
TRBV9,TRBJ2-3,NA,once,TGTGCCAGCAGCTCACCGGGACTTCCCACAGATACGCAGTATTTT,CASSSPGLPTDTQYF
TRBV29-1,TRBJ1-1,NA,NA,TGCAGCGTTCTTTCCTTCGGGGGGAACACTGAAGCTTTCTTT,CSVLSFGGNTEAFF
TRBV19,TRBJ2-2,TRBD1,NA,TGTGCCAGCAGGGGGTTGGGCGGGGAGCTGTTTTTT,CASRGLGGELFF
TRBV21-1,TRBJ1-2,NA,NA,TGTGCCAGCAGCAAACGGAGGACAGGCGATAGCTATGGCTACACCTTC,CASSKRRTGDSYGYTF
TRBV2,TRBJ2-4,TRBD2,NA,TGTGCCTGCTCATTGACTAGCGTCAAAAACATTCAGTACTTC,CACSLTSVKNIQYF
TRBV7-2,TRBJ1-2,NA,NA,TGTGCCAGCAGCTTAGTTATGGTCGGGGCTAACTATGGCTACACCTTC,CASSLVMVGANYGYTF
TRBV30,TRBJ1-5,NA,NA,TGTGCCTGGAGTGTAGGGTACAGTCGGGGTCAGCCCCAGCATTTT,CAWSVGYSRGQPQHF
TRBV4-1,TRBJ1-6,TRBD1,NA,TGCGCCAGCAGAAGGGACAGGGGAAATTCACCCCTCCACTTT,CASRRDRGNSPLHF
TRBV10-2,TRBJ2-7,TRBD1,NA,TGCGCCAGCCAACAGGGGATCGGGCAGTACTTC,CASQQGIGQYF
TRBV15,TRBJ2-2,TRBD1,many,TGTGCCACGAGTTTGACAGGGATAGACACCGGGGAGCTGTTTTTT,CATSLTGIDTGELFF
TRBV28,TRBJ2-3,TRBD2,NA,TGTGCCAGCAGGTCTAGCGGAACTAGCACAGATACGCAGTATTTT,CASRSSGTSTDTQYF
TRBV18,TRBJ2-5,NA,NA,TGTGCCAGCTCACCAGATGCTCTAGCTACACTCACTCAAGAGACCCAGTACTTC,CASSPDALATLTQETQYF
TRBV29-1,TRBJ2-1,TRBD2,NA,TGCAGCGCACGACTAGCGGGGAACTACAATGAGCAGTTCTTC,CSARLAGNYNEQFF
TRBV30,TRBJ2-7,TRBD1,NA,TGTGCCTGGAGCTCGGGACAGGGCTACGAGCAGTACTTC,CAWSSGQGYEQYF
TRBV30,TRBJ1-1,NA,NA,TGTGCCTGGAGTGTACTGGAGGGGGCTTTCTTT,CAWSVLEGAFF
TRBV30,TRBJ1-3,NA,NA,TGTGCCTGGATCAGGGACACGGGAAACACCATATATTTT,CAWIRDTGNTIYF
TRBV30,TRBJ1-1,TRBD1,NA,TGTGCCTGGAAGACAGGGCCAAGGGAAAACACTGAAGCTTTCTTT,CAWKTGPRENTEAFF
TRBV28,TRBJ2-7,NA,NA,TGTGCCAGCACCCTAAGTAAGGACTACGACGAGCAGTACTTC,CASTLSKDYDEQYF
TRBV27,TRBJ1-2,NA,NA,TGTGCCAGCAGTCCCTTTGAAGGACAGCCTAGCTATGGCTACACCTTC,CASSPFEGQPSYGYTF
TRBV7-2,TRBJ2-3,NA,NA,TGTGCCAGCAGGAGGTACACTAGCACAGATACGCAGTATTTT,CASRRYTSTDTQYF
TRBV19,TRBJ2-2,NA,NA,TGTGCCAGTAGCTCTCTCATCGGGTCACCCGGGGAGCTGTTTTTT,CASSSLIGSPGELFF
TRBV18,TRBJ1-1,TRBD1,NA,TGTGCCAGCTCACCACTAGGGACAGGGGGTGGCACTGAAGCTTTCTTT,CASSPLGTGGGTEAFF
TRBV4-2,TRBJ2-2,NA,NA,TGTGCCAGCAGCCAGTTATCCGGCGGCAACACCGGGGAGCTGTTTTTT,CASSQLSGGNTGELFF
TRBV7-9,TRBJ1-1,NA,NA,TGTGCCAGCAGCCCCATCGGAGGGATCCCTGAAGCTTTCTTT,CASSPIGGIPEAFF